This T cell receptor beta chain emerged from a study of a mutant IDH1 vaccine in newly diagnosed glioma. Study background: There were eight vaccinations for patients, given in weeks 1, 3, 5, 7, 11, 15, 19 and 23. Sex among treated patients split 62.5% male, about 38% female; mean age was roughly 40 years.

V was clipped by 2 bases and J by 3 bases, with 7 bases between them. Germline CDR1 is MDHEN and CDR2 is SYDVKM. The CDR3 sequence is 13 residues long. Repertoires were generated with immunoSEQ multiplex PCR, while TCRdb's copy carries only in-frame clones and drops some. The sample contains roughly 51,000 clones, approximately 80% of which appear only once. Documented time point: week 5, during vaccination. Alongside topical imiquimod, each dose of vaccine comprised 300 ug of mutant IDH1 20-mer peptide. This clone was recorded only once. Its target is unknown. The chain uses TRBV28 and TRBJ1-2; D is unclear. This clonotype was sampled from a man younger than 40 with glioma. The starting material was PBMCs, obtained from a glioma patient whose treatment included an IDH1 peptide vaccine. The CDR3 loop is CASSLEGDYGYTF. The CDR3 DNA sequence: TGTGCCAGCAGTTTAGAGGGTGACTATGGCTACACCTTC.